The sample holds many counts of the clone carrying this TCR beta chain. Its antigen remains unknown. TCRdb processed the 5' RACE reads anew with MiXCR; each CDR3 protein has one entry. The sample records roughly 110,000 distinct CDR3 sequences, around 8.6% being singletons. The data stem from a study of T cells after yellow fever vaccination. Study conclusions and caveats: Among all clonotypes, a small share was observed in both CD4 and CD8 compartments.

Germline loops: CDR1 SQVTM, CDR2 ANQGSEA. Trimming took 3 bases from V and 5 from J; bases not matched to a gene: 13. This CDR3 spans 16 amino acids. This chain connects TRBV29-1 to TRBJ2-1, with 7 bases matching TRBD1. This sequence originates from a man between 25 and 39 years old who received the YFV17D yellow fever vaccine. The specimen comprised CD8+ T cells sorted from PBMCs, sampled 45 days after the yellow fever booster vaccination. The CDR3 DNA follows: TGCAGCGTTGATGGGTTTAGGGACAGCGAGAACAATGAGCAGTTCTTC. Protein product: CSVDGFRDSENNEQFF.